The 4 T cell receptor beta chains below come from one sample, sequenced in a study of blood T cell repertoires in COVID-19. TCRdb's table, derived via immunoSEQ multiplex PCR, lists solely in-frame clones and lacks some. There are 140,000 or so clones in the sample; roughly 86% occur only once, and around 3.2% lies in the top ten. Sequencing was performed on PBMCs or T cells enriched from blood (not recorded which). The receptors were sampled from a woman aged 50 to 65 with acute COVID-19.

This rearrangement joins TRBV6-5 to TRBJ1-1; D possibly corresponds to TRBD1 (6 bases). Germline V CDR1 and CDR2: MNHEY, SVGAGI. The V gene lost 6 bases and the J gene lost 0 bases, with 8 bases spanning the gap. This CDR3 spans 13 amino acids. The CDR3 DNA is TGTGCCAGCAGGGACAGATTGAACACTGAAGCTTTCTTT. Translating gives CASRDRLNTEAFF.

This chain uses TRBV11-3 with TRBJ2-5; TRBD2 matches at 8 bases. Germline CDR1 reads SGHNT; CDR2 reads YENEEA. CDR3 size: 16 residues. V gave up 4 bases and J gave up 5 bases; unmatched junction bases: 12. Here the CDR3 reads CASSSEAGVLFETQYF. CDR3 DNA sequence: TGTGCCAGCAGCTCTGAAGCGGGAGTCCTGTTTGAGACCCAGTACTTC.

The CDR3 protein is CASSDSGTSGRRVFF. The DNA of the CDR3 is TGTGCCAGCAGTGACTCTGGGACTAGCGGGAGGCGGGTTTTCTTC. This rearrangement joins TRBV6-4 to TRBJ2-1; TRBD2 aligns across 15 bases. The CDR3 is made up of 15 amino acids. Germline-derived CDR1 and CDR2 are MRHNA and SNTAGT. V shed 0 bases and J 16 bases; nucleotides not matched to a gene: 7.

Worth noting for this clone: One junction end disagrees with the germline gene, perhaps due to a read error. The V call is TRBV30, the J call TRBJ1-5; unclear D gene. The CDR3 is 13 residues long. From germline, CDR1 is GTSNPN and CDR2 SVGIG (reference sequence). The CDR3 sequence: CAWSLNSDQPQHF. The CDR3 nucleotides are TGTGCCTGGAGTTTAAATAGCGATCAGCCCCAGCATTTT.